This TCR beta chain came from a study of T cells in Graves' hyperthyroidism and ophthalmopathy (dated by TCRdb to between 2018 and 2021). Notes on the research overall: Peripheral blood was collected at initial diagnosis, before any treatment. To identify distinguishing TCR V-J signatures, a discovery cohort of about 95 patients was used, comprising 40 to 45 with Graves' ophthalmopathy and approximately 57 with stable Graves' hyperthyroidism. The paper describes TCR Vbeta CDR3 sequencing of about 140 peripheral blood samples, made up of around 41 ophthalmopathy patients, more than 70 hyperthyroidism patients and roughly 17 progressor patients. Prospective prediction of ophthalmopathy was tested in an independent validation cohort consisting of roughly 20 hyperthyroidism patients and approximately 16 patients who later progressed to ophthalmopathy. The 100 discovery patients were randomly split 7:3 into training and test sets. Following sampling, methimazole starting at 30 mg daily was given to hyperthyroidism patients, and high-dose intravenous methylprednisolone was given to ophthalmopathy patients. In addition, the study compared T-cell repertoires in thyroid tissue and in blood from about six Graves' hyperthyroidism patients. What the work shows at the level of the full study, not this receptor alone: In validation, progression to ophthalmopathy was predicted by the model with around 70% sensitivity and 72.22% specificity, a median of about 6 months before onset. No statistical method was used to set the sample size in advance, and investigators knew the group allocation. Most expanded thyroid clonotypes (frequency above 0.001) were also detected in blood, suggesting blood repertoires may reflect thyroid immune responses. A model built on a 13 V-J signature distinguished ophthalmopathy from stable hyperthyroidism, reaching roughly 88% sensitivity and around 81% specificity in cross-validation and 80%/75% in testing.

V and J lose 2 bases and 0 bases, and a span of 17 bases separates them. From the cysteine up to the phenylalanine, the CDR3 has a length of 17 residues. Only the CDR3 part of the read is kept: 51 bases, read in frame from the first base. The germline V gene (reference sequence) supplies CDR1 DFQATT and CDR2 SNEGSKA. TCR beta CDR3 regions were amplified from RNA transcripts. A first-round RT-PCR of the TCR CDR3 used the HTBI primer set with the Qiagen OneStep RT-PCR kit. Libraries were constructed in a second round of multiplex PCR, after which size selection and purification were carried out. Libraries were sequenced paired-end with 100 bp reads on an Illumina HiSeq2000. The source study handled its data this way. SOAPnuke was used to process the raw data, throwing out any read that contained adapters or uncalled bases, had a mean Phred below 15, or lacked an exact constant-primer or identifier match. COPE v1.2.5 was used to merge the high-quality paired reads, and each unique nucleotide sequence was defined as a clonotype. Clonotypes were aligned to IMGT TRBV, TRBD and TRBJ reference segments using MiTCR v1.1. The analysis was restricted to V-J combinations with a frequency above 0.0001, which together covered 98% to 99.2% of the repertoires. A TCS score was defined as the ratio of F50 (clonal expansion) to E x V (chaos), with BLOSUM62-based TCRdist applied between CDR3 peptides within each V-J. Welch's t-statistics and random forest reduced fewer than 600 V-J features to 13, which were used in a naive Bayes classifier (R e1071). TCRdb reprocessing: public reads trimmed at Q25 with fastp, clones called with MiXCR, in-frame beta chains kept. CDR3 protein duplicates are merged, each entry listing the most common genes and DNA. TCRdb's processing, not the authors' own work, is the source of the V and J calls. The sample yields under 500,000 distinct CDR3 sequences; over 13% were counted once. The ten largest account for approximately 27% of the sample.

Ophthalmopathy patients had moderately to severely active disease, Clinical Activity Score of at least 3, NOSPECS grade of at least 4, and duration under 3 months. Any patient with an uncontrolled infection, another autoimmune disease, pregnancy or lactation was excluded. Diagnoses were established on the basis of clinical symptoms, serum thyroxine and TRAb, thyroid ultrasound, and orbital computed tomography. Ficoll-Paque density gradient centrifugation was used to isolate PBMCs from 10 ml of fresh peripheral blood. Total RNA was extracted using Trizol reagent, and RNA quality was assessed on an Agilent 2100 Bioanalyzer. Only a few counts were recorded for this clonotype. No cognate antigen has been identified for it. No base quality values were provided; no much bigger clone lies one nucleotide off.

The TCR comes from a man aged 45-65 years with Graves' ophthalmopathy. The sequencing input was blood. The chain couples TRBV20-1 to TRBJ1-3; the best D guess is TRBD1, with 5 bases matching. The sequenced DNA is TGCAGTGCTAGATCTAAAACCGGGACGTACTCTGGAAACACCATATATTTT. Translated, it reads CSARSKTGTYSGNTIYF.